The clone carrying this T cell receptor beta chain was picked up a small number of times. The antigen remains undetermined. Unique molecular identifiers were built into the TCR beta cDNA libraries. Once 1 to 10 million T cells were used, roughly 0.5 million cDNA molecules resulted. TCRdb ran MiXCR on the PCR reads and lists one entry per CDR3 protein. The profile covers under 650,000 distinct CDR3 sequences, with 44% appearing a single time and approximately 1.7% taken by the ten largest. With V trimmed by 4 bases and J by 8 bases, 7 bases remained unmatched. The CDR3 spans 14 residues. The data were taken from a study of post-analysis software for immune sequencing data. Study-wide results and limits: Controls showed lower frequencies than patients for roughly 5 TRBV segments, and TRBV5-6, TRBV5-1 and TRBV20-1 were among these. Comparison with controls showed significantly lower normalized Chao1 diversity in multiple sclerosis patients. Pronounced co-clustering by F measure was evident among identically batched samples.

The sequencing input was blood. The chain recombines TRBV12-3 or TRBV12-4 with TRBJ1-5; 8 positions agree with TRBD1. The receptor's source is a girl aged 5 to 17 with multiple sclerosis. CDR3 DNA sequence: TGTGCCAGCAGTTCCCCAGGGGGCCCAGAGCCCCAGCATTTT. It is translated as CASSSPGGPEPQHF.